These 16 T cell receptor beta chains came from one sample sequenced in a study of graft-versus-host responses after intestinal transplantation. Sequencing was performed with immunoSEQ multiplex PCR; in TCRdb, only in-frame clones are kept and a portion is missing. This table holds roughly 60,000 clones, around 91% found once. Sample: PBMCs, taken roughly 120 days after intestinal transplantation. These receptors all stem from a human patient who received an intestinal transplant, so some T cells may come from the graft donor.

Remarks on this clone: The DNA is left out, because the CDR3 cannot be placed on it with certainty; the CDR3 is given as TCRdb lists it. The chain has TRBV21-1 and TRBJ2-3; TRBD2 is the table's D call, not checked against the DNA. TRBV21-1 is marked as a pseudogene. The CDR3 extends over 18 residues, inclusive of both ends. The CDR3 reads CASSKVAAGTPSTDTQYF.

This chain connects TRBV5-1 to TRBJ1-2, with 10 positions matching TRBD1. The CDR3 length is 13 residues. J lost 7 bases, V lost 4 bases, and 4 bases had no gene match. The germline CDR1 and CDR2 sequences are SGHRS and YFSETQ. The CDR3 DNA sequence: TGCGCCAGCAGCCACCGGGACAGGGGTGGCTACACCTTC. Its translation: CASSHRDRGGYTF.

This chain uses TRBV6-5 with TRBJ1-1; tentatively, D is TRBD1 (5 bases). Germline CDR1 is MNHEY and CDR2 is SVGAGI. The ends were cut back, 7 bases at V and 2 bases at J, with 11 bases in the middle. The CDR3 spans 13 residues. The CDR3 region has the DNA TGTGCCAGCACAGGGATATCTAACACTGAAGCTTTCTTT. Protein sequence: CASTGISNTEAFF.

The chain couples TRBV4-2 to TRBJ1-5; TRBD1 might be the D (6 bases). V lost 0 bases and J lost 6, with 12 bases in between. The germline V gene encodes CDR1 LGHNA and CDR2 YNFKEQ. This CDR3 has 15 residues. CDR3 nucleotide sequence: TGTGCCAGCAGCCAAGATCCGGGGGCGCTTCAGCCCCAGCATTTT. Residues: CASSQDPGALQPQHF.

The chain is built from TRBV5-4 and TRBJ2-5; D is perhaps TRBD2 (7 bases). Germline-derived CDR1 and CDR2 are SGHNT and YYREEE (reference sequence). V lost 3 bases, J lost 5 bases, and 14 bases lay in between. This CDR3 is built from 14 residues. The CDR3 nucleotides are TGTGCCAGCAGCTCGTGGGGGGGCCTTGAGACCCAGTACTTC. Translation: CASSSWGGLETQYF.

As regards this clone: The junction departs from the called germline gene at one end, perhaps through a read error. This sample also contains other DNA sequences that code for the same CDR3. J is TRBJ1-1 and V is TRBV2; perhaps TRBD1 as D (6 bases). This CDR3 contains 13 residues. In germline, CDR1 is SNHLY, CDR2 FYNNEI. The CDR3 DNA is TGCGCCAGCAGAACGGGCAGGGGAACTGAAGCTTTCTTT. This sequence encodes CASRTGRGTEAFF.

The V gene is TRBV7-9, the J gene TRBJ1-1; D remains unclear. Per the germline V gene, CDR1 is SEHNR and CDR2 is FQNEAQ (reference sequence). V lost 1 base to trimming and J lost 0 bases, with 15 bases between them. This CDR3 has 17 residues. The CDR3 loop is CASSLDGLLTLNTEAFF. The CDR3 DNA follows: TGTGCCAGCAGCTTAGACGGCCTTCTCACCTTGAACACTGAAGCTTTCTTT.

Only one count was recorded for this clone. The V and J genes are TRBV6-5 and TRBJ1-4; D remains unclear. This CDR3 region has 14 residues. The V and J ends lost 6 bases and 3 bases respectively, with 11 bases between them. Looked up from germline, CDR1 is MNHEY and CDR2 is SVGAGI. CDR3 in DNA: TGTGCCAGCAGCCTAGGGCCGGCTAATGAAAAACTGTTTTTT. This encodes CASSLGPANEKLFF.

The rearrangement uses TRBV7-9 and TRBJ1-1; no clear D. Trimming left V 3 bases short and J 8 bases short, with 4 bases between. This CDR3 comprises 10 residues. In germline, CDR1 is SEHNR, CDR2 FQNEAQ (reference sequence). The CDR3 sequence is CASSFAEAFF. The DNA of the CDR3 is TGTGCCAGCAGCTTTGCGGAAGCTTTCTTT.

This clone was recorded only once. V usage is TRBV4-1 and J usage is TRBJ1-4, with 10 bases identical to TRBD1. V dropped 0 bases and J dropped 8; count of bases not matched to a gene: 6. CDR3 length: 16 residues. CDR1 is MGHRA and CDR2 is YSYEKL in the germline V gene. The CDR3 coding sequence is TGCGCCAGCAGCCAAGATGGGACAGGGGTAGACGAAAAACTGTTTTTT. Its protein is CASSQDGTGVDEKLFF.

The rearrangement links TRBV7-9 to TRBJ2-7; D remains unclear. The CDR3 is 12 residues long. V was cut by 2 bases and J by 5 bases, with 7 bases left in between. The germline V gene encodes CDR1 SEHNR and CDR2 FQNEAQ (reference sequence). The chain's CDR3 is CASSLLPDEQYF. The CDR3 nucleotides are TGTGCCAGCAGCTTACTTCCAGACGAGCAGTACTTC.

The chain links TRBV13 to TRBJ2-1, with 8 bases identical to TRBD2. Trimming took 0 bases from V and 3 from J; bases not matched to a gene: 7. Per germline, CDR1 PRHDT and CDR2 FYEKMQ (reference sequence). The CDR3 is 17 amino acids. The CDR3 loop is CASSLGPLTSGYNEQFF. Here the CDR3 DNA reads TGTGCCAGCAGCTTAGGACCCCTCACTAGCGGCTACAATGAGCAGTTCTTC.

This sequence joins TRBV19 and TRBJ2-7, with 8 nucleotides matching TRBD1. V trimming: 1 base; J trimming: 5 bases; junction bases outside the gene matches: 4. Germline-derived CDR1 and CDR2 are LNHDA and SQIVND (reference sequence). CDR3 length equals 14 residues. The CDR3 protein is CASSIVGTGNEQYF. In nucleotides, the CDR3 is TGTGCCAGTAGTATAGTGGGGACAGGCAACGAGCAGTACTTC.

This chain links TRBV7-2 with TRBJ1-1; D uncertain. The CDR3 contains 13 residues. Germline CDR1 is SGHTA and CDR2 is FQGNSA. Trimming left V 0 bases short and J 5 bases short, with 7 bases between. The CDR3: CASSLAVGTEAFF. The CDR3 nucleotides read TGTGCCAGCAGCTTAGCTGTCGGGACTGAAGCTTTCTTT.

The chain is built from TRBV10-3 and TRBJ2-5; the D is unclear. Trimming took 4 bases from V and 1 from J, leaving 10 bases between them. Germline CDR1 reads ENHRY; CDR2 reads SYGVKD. The CDR3 is 14 amino acids. DNA of the CDR3: TGTGCCATCAGTGTCTCAGAATCCCAAGAGACCCAGTACTTC. Amino acid sequence: CAISVSESQETQYF.

This chain uses TRBV16 with TRBJ2-5; TRBD1 matches 7 bases. The J call may be faulty, since TRBJ2-7 better matches the DNA end. CDR1 and CDR2 from the germline V gene are KGHSY and FQNENV. The CDR3 contains 14 residues. The CDR3 nucleotides read TGTGCCAGCAGCCGACAGGGCAATCCCTACGAGCAGTACTTC. It codes for CASSRQGNPYEQYF.